The source of this T cell receptor (beta chain) is a study of T cell repertoires in aging, cancer and after chemotherapy (dated by TCRdb to between 2017 and 2020). Notes on the research overall: Donors were distributed across six age groups ranging from 30 or younger to 70 or older, with at least three individuals included per group. TCR repertoires from healthy donor controls were recorded over periods of several months to years and showed clear clonal overlap between repeated samplings. The full dataset contained roughly 9 million TCR reads. The study profiled peripheral blood TCR beta repertoires from healthy donors and cancer patients to examine immunoaging and T cell reconstitution after chemotherapy. Alongside about 97 healthy donors serving as a reference group, the cohort included 200 to 250 cancer patients, of whom roughly 92 had hematological cancers and around 120 had solid cancers. Summary of the overall study and its limitations: An increase in median generation probability over the chemotherapy interval was observed in both cancer cohorts, suggesting that the repertoire was reconstituted through rebound thymic output. Compared with age-matched healthy donors, untreated patients with either hematological or solid cancers had significantly lower TCR diversity in the blood along with higher clonality. In healthy donors, the drop in TCR diversity with age came mainly from a loss of richness, whereas in cancer patients a loss of evenness also played a part. It was noted by the authors that conclusions about immunological memory after chemotherapy cannot be drawn from the repertoire data.

Rearranged TRB sequences spanning V, D and J segments were amplified by multiplex touch-down PCR using a mixed TRB-A/B primer pool. Illumina adapters and sample indices were attached to the amplicons in two consecutive PCR reactions using Phusion HS II polymerase. Amplicons were gel-purified using the NucleoSpin Gel and PCR Clean-up kit and were subsequently checked with Qubit and an Agilent 2100 Bioanalyzer. Libraries were sequenced on an Illumina MiSeq using 600-cycle, single-indexed, paired-end runs. Under the source paper's analysis protocol: TRB sequences were processed with MiXCR versions 2.12 and 3.0.5. A clone was defined as each unique CDR3 nucleotide sequence, and only productive sequences supported by at least two reads were kept. The repertoire metrics were Shannon diversity, evenness, clonality (defined as one minus evenness), and alpha-parameterized diversity profiles covering alpha 0 to 5. The IGoR algorithm was used to calculate generation probabilities of clones in the paired pre- and post-chemotherapy samples. Using fastp at Q25 and MiXCR, TCRdb reprocessed the public reads and kept productive beta chains. Each CDR3 protein gets just one entry, which takes the most common genes and DNA from the rows behind it. The V and J calls reflect TCRdb's pipeline rather than the authors' work. The sample contains around 11,000 distinct CDR3 sequences, around 44% of them found a single time. The ten largest clones take up roughly 1.8% of the sample.

According to the germline V gene, CDR1 reads SGHAT and CDR2 reads FQNNGV. Reading from cysteine to phenylalanine, the CDR3 counts 15 amino acids. Only CDR3 DNA remains: 45 bases, in frame from the first base. The germline ends are 17 bases apart after V is trimmed by 5 bases and J by 3 bases. Instead of sorted cells or RNA, genomic DNA extracted from peripheral blood served as the source for amplifying TCR beta rearrangements. Only a few counts were recorded for this clonotype. The clone's antigen remains unknown. It has no much larger one-base neighbor in the sample; base qualities were not kept. This sequence uses TRBV11-2 and TRBJ2-7; the D gene cannot be resolved reliably. This receptor was identified in a human donor in good health. The source material was blood. CDR3 reads: CASSRTVVPNYEQYF. Here is the DNA: TGTGCCAGCAGCAGAACCGTTGTCCCCAACTACGAGCAGTACTTC.